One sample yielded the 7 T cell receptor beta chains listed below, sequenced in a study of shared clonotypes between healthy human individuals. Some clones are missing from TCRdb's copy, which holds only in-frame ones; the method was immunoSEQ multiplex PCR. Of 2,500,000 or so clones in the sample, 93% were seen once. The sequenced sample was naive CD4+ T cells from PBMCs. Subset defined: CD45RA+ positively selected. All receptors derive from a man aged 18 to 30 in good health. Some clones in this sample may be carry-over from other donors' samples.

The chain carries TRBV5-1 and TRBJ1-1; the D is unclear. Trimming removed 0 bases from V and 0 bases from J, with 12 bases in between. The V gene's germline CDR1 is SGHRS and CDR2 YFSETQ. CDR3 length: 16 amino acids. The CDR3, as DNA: TGCGCCAGCAGCTTGGAGCCGAAGGGATTGAACACTGAAGCTTTCTTT. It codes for CASSLEPKGLNTEAFF.

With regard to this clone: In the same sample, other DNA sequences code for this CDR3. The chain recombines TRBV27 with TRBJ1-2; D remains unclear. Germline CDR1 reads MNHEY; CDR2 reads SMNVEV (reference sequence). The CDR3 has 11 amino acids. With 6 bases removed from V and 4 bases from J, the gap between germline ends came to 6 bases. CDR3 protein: CASRGGYGYTF. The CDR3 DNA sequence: TGTGCCAGCAGAGGCGGCTATGGCTACACCTTC.

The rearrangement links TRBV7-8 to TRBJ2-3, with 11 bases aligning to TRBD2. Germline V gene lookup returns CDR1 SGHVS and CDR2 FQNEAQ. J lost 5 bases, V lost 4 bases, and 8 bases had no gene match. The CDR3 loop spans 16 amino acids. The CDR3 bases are TGTGCCAGCAGCTCCCTTAGCGGGAGGGCCGGAGATACGCAGTATTTT. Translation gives CASSSLSGRAGDTQYF.

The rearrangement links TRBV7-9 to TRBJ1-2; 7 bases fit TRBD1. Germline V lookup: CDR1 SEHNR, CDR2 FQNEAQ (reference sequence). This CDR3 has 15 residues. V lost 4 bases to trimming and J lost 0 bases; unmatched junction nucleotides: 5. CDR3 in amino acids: CASSWGDRANYGYTF. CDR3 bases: TGTGCCAGCAGCTGGGGGGACAGAGCTAACTATGGCTACACCTTC.

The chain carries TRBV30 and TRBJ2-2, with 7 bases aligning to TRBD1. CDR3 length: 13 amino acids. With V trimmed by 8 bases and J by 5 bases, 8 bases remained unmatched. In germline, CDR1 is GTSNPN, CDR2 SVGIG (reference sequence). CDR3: CATTGNDTGELFF. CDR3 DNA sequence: TGTGCCACGACAGGGAATGATACCGGGGAGCTGTTTTTT. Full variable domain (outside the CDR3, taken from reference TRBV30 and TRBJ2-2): SQTIHQWPATLVQPVGSPLSLECTVEGTSNPNLYWYRQAAGRGLQLLFYSVGIGQISSEVPQNLSASRPQDRQFILSSKKLLLSDSGFYLCATTGNDTGELFFGEGSRLTVL.

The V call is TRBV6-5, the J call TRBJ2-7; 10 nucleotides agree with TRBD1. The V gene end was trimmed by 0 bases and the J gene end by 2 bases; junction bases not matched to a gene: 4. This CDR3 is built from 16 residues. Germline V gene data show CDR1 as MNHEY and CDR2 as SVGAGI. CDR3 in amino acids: CASSYSSGQGTYEQYF. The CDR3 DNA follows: TGTGCCAGCAGTTACTCTTCGGGACAGGGGACCTACGAGCAGTACTTC.

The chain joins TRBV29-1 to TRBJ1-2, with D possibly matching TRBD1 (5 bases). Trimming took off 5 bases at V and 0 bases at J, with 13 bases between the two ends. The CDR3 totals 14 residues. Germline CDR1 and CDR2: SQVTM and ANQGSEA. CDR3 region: CSVLQAGANYGYTF. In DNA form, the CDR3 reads TGCAGCGTTCTACAGGCGGGAGCTAACTATGGCTACACCTTC.